Following are 21 T cell receptor beta chains from one sample sequenced in a study of blood T cell repertoires in COVID-19. The repertoire was sequenced with immunoSEQ multiplex PCR; TCRdb's copy has only in-frame clones and lacks some. The repertoire includes some 200,000 clones, roughly four fifths of them detected once, and 12% sits in the top ten. The sequenced sample was PBMCs or T cells enriched from blood (not recorded which). Source of these receptors: a man in his forties or fifties who had recovered from COVID-19.

The genes are TRBV3-1 (or the pseudogene TRBV3-2) and TRBJ2-5; D remains ambiguous. CDR1 and CDR2 (germline): LGHDT, YNNKEL (reference sequence). V was shortened by 2 bases and J by 0 bases, with 4 bases between the two germline ends. The CDR3 spans 13 residues. The CDR3 here is CASSQINQETQYF. CDR3 nucleotides: TGTGCCAGCAGCCAAATCAACCAAGAGACCCAGTACTTC.

The rearrangement uses TRBV7-8 and TRBJ1-2; D is perhaps TRBD1 (6 bases). CDR3 length equals 13 residues. Between the trimmed V and J ends, which lost 5 bases and 8 bases, there was a span of 15 bases. CDR1 SGHVS and CDR2 FQNEAQ come from the germline V gene. CDR3 in amino acids: CASSQGPGQGYTF. The DNA of the CDR3 is TGTGCCAGCAGCCAAGGGCCCGGACAGGGCTACACCTTC.

The J gene is TRBJ1-5, the V gene TRBV28; 9 bases map to TRBD1. Trimming removed 5 bases from V and 4 bases from J; junction bases left unmatched: 9. The germline V gene has CDR1 MDHEN and CDR2 SYDVKM. The CDR3 is made up of 16 amino acids. Here the CDR3 DNA reads TGTGCCAGCAGTATCCTTACAGGGGGCCTTAATCAGCCCCAGCATTTT. Translating it yields CASSILTGGLNQPQHF.

The V call is TRBV4-1, the J call TRBJ1-4; TRBD1 matches 10 bases. V trimming: 3 bases; J trimming: 8 bases; junction bases outside the gene matches: 6. The germline gives CDR1 MGHRA, CDR2 YSYEKL. The CDR3 spans 15 residues. CDR3 protein: CASSHIDRGPEKLFF. Written as DNA, the CDR3 is TGCGCCAGCAGCCACATTGACAGGGGGCCAGAAAAACTGTTTTTT.

The rearrangement joins TRBV19 to TRBJ1-1, with unresolved D. The CDR3 consists of 13 residues. Germline assignment: CDR1 LNHDA and CDR2 SQIVND (reference sequence). V shed 6 bases and J shed 9 bases, with 17 bases lying between them. CDR3 in amino acids: CASRHLAPRQAFF. CDR3 nucleotides: TGTGCCAGTAGGCACCTCGCGCCCCGTCAAGCTTTCTTT.

This chain connects TRBV27 to TRBJ2-5; 8 positions match TRBD2. J gave up 2 bases and V 6 bases, and 2 bases lay outside the gene matches. The CDR3 runs to 13 residues. Per the germline V gene, CDR1 is MNHEY and CDR2 is SMNVEV (reference sequence). DNA for the CDR3: TGTGCCAGCAGATCTAGCGGGCAAGAGACCCAGTACTTC. Protein product: CASRSSGQETQYF.

The V call is TRBV5-4, the J call TRBJ1-1, with D tentatively TRBD1 (5 bases). The germline CDR1 and CDR2 sequences are SGHNT and YYREEE (reference sequence). Trimming cost V 0 bases and J 5 bases, with 17 bases left between them. CDR3 size: 16 residues. The CDR3 protein is CASSLERSLGRTEAFF. Written as DNA, the CDR3 is TGTGCCAGCAGCTTGGAGAGAAGCCTGGGGCGGACTGAAGCTTTCTTT.

This rearrangement joins TRBV6-2 or TRBV6-3 to TRBJ2-1; D gene uncertain. This CDR3 region has 13 residues. Trimming took off 0 bases at V and 7 bases at J, with 7 bases between the two ends. Per the germline V gene, CDR1 is MNHEY and CDR2 is SVGEGT. The CDR3 sequence is CASSYSEENEQFF. In DNA, the CDR3 is TGTGCCAGCAGTTACTCAGAGGAGAATGAGCAGTTCTTC.

The chain joins TRBV4-1 to TRBJ2-2, with D perhaps matching TRBD1 (5 bases). Per germline, CDR1 MGHRA and CDR2 YSYEKL. The CDR3 is 14 amino acids. V shed 1 base and J shed 4 bases, with 7 bases lying between them. This chain's CDR3 is CASSQVRVTGELFF. CDR3 DNA sequence: TGCGCCAGCAGCCAAGTCAGGGTCACCGGGGAGCTGTTTTTT.

V gene TRBV7-8 combines with J gene TRBJ2-2; 7 bases agree with TRBD1. This CDR3 is built from 16 residues. Germline CDR1 is SGHVS and CDR2 is FQNEAQ. J lost 7 bases, V lost 4 bases, and 12 bases had no gene match. CDR3 in amino acids: CASSSLRDSGFGELFF. The CDR3 DNA is TGTGCCAGCAGCTCCCTCCGGGACAGTGGGTTCGGGGAGCTGTTTTTT. Full variable domain (remainder filled in from reference TRBV7-8 and TRBJ2-2): GAGVSQSPRYKVAKRGQDVALRCDPISGHVSLFWYQQALGQGPEFLTYFQNEAQLDKSGLPSDRFFAERPEGSVSTLKIQRTQQEDSAVYLCASSSLRDSGFGELFFGEGSRLTVL.

The rearrangement joins TRBV12-2 to TRBJ1-1; the D call of TRBD1 is as the table states it, not checked on the DNA. TRBV12-2 is termed a pseudogene. CDR3 length equals 16 residues. In DNA, the CDR3 is TGTGCAAGTCGCTTACTCATCCTGGACAGGGGAACTGAAGCTTTCTTT. Translated: CASRLLILDRGTEAFF.

The chain has TRBV19 and TRBJ1-4; 7 nucleotides align to TRBD1. The CDR3 is made up of 14 amino acids. The germline gives CDR1 LNHDA, CDR2 SQIVND (reference sequence). V dropped 4 bases and J dropped 5; count of bases not matched to a gene: 4. CDR3 bases: TGTGCCAGTAGTAGGGGCAGGGGGAATGAAAAACTGTTTTTT. Residues: CASSRGRGNEKLFF.

The chain recombines TRBV9 with TRBJ1-1, with 10 bases lining up with TRBD1. There are 24 residues in the CDR3. J gave up 0 bases and V 0 bases, and 26 bases lay outside the gene matches. Germline V gene data show CDR1 as SGDLS and CDR2 as YYNGEE. For the CDR3, the DNA is TGTGCCAGCAGCGTAGCTACGCCGGTACCGGGACAGGGGTCCGGGGGTTTCATGAACACTGAAGCTTTCTTT. Its protein product is CASSVATPVPGQGSGGFMNTEAFF.

This sequence joins TRBV2 and TRBJ2-5; 8 nucleotides agree with TRBD1. The ends lost 8 bases at V and 5 bases at J; junction bases unmatched: 10. The germline gives CDR1 SNHLY, CDR2 FYNNEI. The CDR3 is 14 amino acids. CDR3 coding DNA: TGTGCCAGCCGGACAGGGACCTACGGGGAGACCCAGTACTTC. This codes for CASRTGTYGETQYF.

The gene calls are TRBV24-1 and TRBJ2-4; 10 bases line up with TRBD1. CDR1 and CDR2 (germline): KGHDR, SFDVKD. J lost 3 bases, V lost 3 bases, and 4 bases had no gene match. The CDR3 has 16 residues. CDR3 residues: CATSDPGQGDKNIQYF. For the CDR3, the DNA is TGTGCCACCAGTGATCCCGGACAGGGGGACAAAAACATTCAGTACTTC.

Note on this clone: This may stem from a read error, because a much larger clone lies one nucleotide away. The rearrangement joins TRBV6-5 to TRBJ2-2; 11 bases map to TRBD2. The CDR3 has 15 amino acids. With 6 bases clipped from V and 2 bases from J, the junction kept 2 bases outside the gene matches. The germline V gene has CDR1 MNHEY and CDR2 SVGAGI. The CDR3 protein is CASSGTSGNTGELFF. Written as DNA, the CDR3 is TGTGCCAGCAGCGGGACTAGCGGAAACACCGGGGAGCTGTTTTTT.

The chain recombines TRBV7-2 with TRBJ1-3; the match to TRBD1 covers 7 bases. The germline gives CDR1 SGHTA, CDR2 FQGNSA. With V trimmed by 3 bases and J by 4 bases, 6 bases remained unmatched. CDR3 length: 15 amino acids. As DNA, the CDR3 is TGTGCCAGCAGCTTGACAGGGTCTCCGGGAAACACCATATATTTT. Protein: CASSLTGSPGNTIYF.

V gene TRBV12-5 combines with J gene TRBJ1-1; D is ambiguous. V was pared by 7 bases and J by 7 bases, with 16 bases between. There are 13 residues in the CDR3. CDR1 is LGHNT, CDR2 FRNRAP, per germline. As DNA, the CDR3 is TGTGCTAGTGCCCTGTGGGAGATCGGTGAAGCTTTCTTT. This encodes CASALWEIGEAFF. Variable domain in full (rest from reference TRBV12-5 and TRBJ1-1): DARVTQTPRHKVTEMGQEVTMRCQPILGHNTVFWYRQTMMQGLELLAYFRNRAPLDDSGMPKDRFSAEMPDATLATLKIQPSEPRDSAVYFCASALWEIGEAFFGQGTRLTVV.

CDR3 nucleotides: TGTGCCAGCAGTTACTCAGGGGGCCACGAGCAGTACGTC. Amino acids: CASSYSGGHEQYV. This chain joins TRBV6-2 or TRBV6-3 and TRBJ2-7; 7 nucleotides agree with TRBD1. The CDR3 runs to 13 residues. V lost 0 bases and J lost 5; bases outside the gene matches: 1. The germline gives CDR1 MNHEY, CDR2 SVGEGT.

This chain joins TRBV7-3 and TRBJ1-3; 7 nucleotides agree with TRBD1. Germline V gives CDR1 SGHTA, CDR2 FQGTGA. The CDR3 spans 16 residues. V lost 5 bases and J lost 0; bases outside the gene matches: 7. The CDR3 nucleotides are TGTGCCAGCAGCCGGGACAGCTTGAGCTCTGGAAACACCATATATTTT. As protein: CASSRDSLSSGNTIYF.

There are a few counts of this clone. This same CDR3 is encoded by further DNA sequences in the sample. The J gene is TRBJ1-1, the V gene TRBV18; D may be TRBD1 (5 bases). CDR1 and CDR2 (germline): KGHSH, LQKENI. Trimming removed 3 bases at V and 2 bases at J, with 7 bases between. The CDR3 runs to 13 residues. The CDR3 spells CASSPTGNTEAFF. In nucleotides, the CDR3 is TGTGCCAGCTCACCCACAGGTAACACTGAAGCTTTCTTT.